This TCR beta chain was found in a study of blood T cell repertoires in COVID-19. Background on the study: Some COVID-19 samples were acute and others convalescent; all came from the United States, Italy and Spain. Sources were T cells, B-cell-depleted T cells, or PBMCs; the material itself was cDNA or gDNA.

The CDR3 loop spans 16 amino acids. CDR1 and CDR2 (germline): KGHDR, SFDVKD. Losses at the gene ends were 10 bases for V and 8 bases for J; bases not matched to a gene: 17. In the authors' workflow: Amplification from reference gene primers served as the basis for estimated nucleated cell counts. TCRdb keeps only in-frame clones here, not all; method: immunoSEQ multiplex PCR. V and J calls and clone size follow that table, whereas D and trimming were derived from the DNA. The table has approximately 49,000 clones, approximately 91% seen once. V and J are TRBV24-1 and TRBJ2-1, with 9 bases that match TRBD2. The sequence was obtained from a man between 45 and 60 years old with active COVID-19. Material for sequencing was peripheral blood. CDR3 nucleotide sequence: TGTGCCACTGCTACGGGACTAGCAATGGGGGGCGATGAGCAGTTCTTC. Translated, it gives CATATGLAMGGDEQFF.